Listed here are 20 T cell receptor beta chains from one sample, sequenced in a study of T cells in women clearing cervical HPV infection. Libraries were prepared by immunoSEQ multiplex PCR; TCRdb keeps only in-frame clonotypes and omits some of them. The listing records some 40,000 clones. The sample taken for sequencing was blood buffy coat. The receptors derive from a woman aged 18-70 years with a cervical HPV16 infection that either progressed to CIN3+ or cleared (not recorded which).

On this clone: The CDR3 end falls 3 residues outside the read, so it is completed with the germline J gene. The rearrangement uses TRBV5-4 and TRBJ1-2; TRBD1 matches 7 bases. In germline, CDR1 is SGHNT, CDR2 YYREEE (reference sequence). The CDR3 consists of 11 residues. CDR3 bases read: TGTGCCAGCAAGGGGGCGGGGGGC. Its protein is CASKGAGG. The whole CDR3 region reads CASKGAGGYTF.

The CDR3 reads CASSPGTSGYYNEQFF. The covered CDR3 bases are TGTGCCAGCAGCCCCGGGACTAGCGGGTACTACAATGAG. V usage is TRBV7-7 and J usage is TRBJ2-1; 12 nucleotides match TRBD2. Read sequence stops 3 residues before the CDR3 end, and the germline J gene provides the missing end. Per the germline V gene, CDR1 is SSHAT and CDR2 is FNYEAQ (reference sequence). This CDR3 region has 16 residues. V shed 5 bases, J shed 3 bases, and the junction held 5 bases outside the gene matches. Complete variable domain (other parts from reference TRBV7-7 and TRBJ2-1): GAGVSQSPRYKVTKRGQDVTLRCDPISSHATLYWYQQALGQGPEFLTYFNYEAQPDKSGLPSDRFSAERPEGSISTLTIQRTEQRDSAMYRCASSPGTSGYYNEQFFGPGTRLTVL.

As regards this clone: Read sequence stops 3 residues before the CDR3 end, and the germline J gene provides the missing end. The chain uses TRBV19 and TRBJ1-2; 8 positions match TRBD1. The CDR3 has 14 residues. The germline gives CDR1 LNHDA, CDR2 SQIVND (reference sequence). Incomplete CDR3 DNA: TGTGCCAGTAGTCCGCAGGGGGCCCTCTCCGAC. It yields the protein CASSPQGALSD. The complete CDR3 reads CASSPQGALSDYTF.

As to this clone: The CDR3 goes on 3 residues after the read ends, and that part is filled in from the germline J gene. The chain is built from TRBV6-2 or TRBV6-3 and TRBJ2-1, with 12 positions matching TRBD2. This CDR3 spans 15 amino acids. V dropped 2 bases and J dropped 8; count of bases not matched to a gene: 4. Per the germline V gene, CDR1 is MNHEY and CDR2 is SVGEGT. CDR3 residues: CASSYGLAGPYEQFF. Incomplete CDR3 DNA: TGTGCCAGCAGTTACGGACTAGCGGGACCGTATGAG.

Incomplete CDR3 DNA: TGTGCCAGCACCCCGGGGGGTAGTGGGGCAAAGCCC. Protein: CASTPGGSGAKP. In full, the CDR3 is CASTPGGSGAKPQHF. The chain couples TRBV12-3 or TRBV12-4 to TRBJ1-5, with D maybe TRBD1 (5 bases). The CDR3 extends 3 residues past the end of the read, so its final part is completed from the germline J gene. Trimming removed 7 bases at V and 8 bases at J, with 21 bases between. The CDR3 consists of 15 residues.

As regards this clone: The read falls 3 residues short of the CDR3 end, and the missing part is taken from the germline J gene. The chain uses TRBV7-7 and TRBJ2-3; TRBD1 matches at 9 bases. In germline, CDR1 is SSHAT, CDR2 FNYEAQ (reference sequence). The CDR3 has 15 amino acids. This CDR3 is CASSPGTGRQETQYF. The sequenced CDR3 bases are TGTGCCAGCAGCCCCGGGACAGGGAGACAAGAGACG.

As regards this clone: The read falls 3 residues short of the CDR3 end, and the missing part is taken from the germline J gene. The genes are TRBV28 and TRBJ2-1, with D possibly being TRBD1 (5 bases). In germline, CDR1 is MDHEN, CDR2 SYDVKM. V lost 4 bases and J 8 bases, leaving 27 bases between the germline ends. The CDR3 runs 18 residues. CDR3 sequence: CASSSLPGGADPLDEQFF. CDR3 DNA, as far as it was read: TGTGCCAGCAGTTCACTCCCGGGTGGGGCAGACCCTTTAGATGAG.

Turning to this clone: Sequencing ends 3 residues short of the CDR3 end; the germline J gene provides the rest. The genes are TRBV6-2 or TRBV6-3 and TRBJ2-5; 13 bases line up with TRBD2. This CDR3 spans 16 amino acids. The germline gives CDR1 MNHEY, CDR2 SVGEGT. V lost 2 bases to trimming and J lost 5 bases; unmatched junction nucleotides: 5. Incomplete CDR3 DNA: TGTGCCAGCAGTTACGGACTAGCGGGAGCACGCGAGACC. Its protein product is CASSYGLAGARET. In full, the CDR3 reads CASSYGLAGARETQYF.

A word on this clone: The sequence runs out 3 residues before the end of the CDR3; the remainder is reconstructed from the germline J gene. The chain links TRBV7-2 to TRBJ2-5; unclear D gene. This CDR3 region has 14 residues. Germline V CDR1 and CDR2: SGHTA, FQGNSA. Deletions cut 1 base from V and 4 bases from J, with 10 bases between. CDR3 loop: CASSLGGQVETQYF. CDR3 DNA, as far as it was read: TGTGCCAGCAGCTTAGGAGGCCAGGTAGAGACC.

Worth noting for this clone: The read ends 3 residues shy of where the CDR3 ends; the end is completed using the germline J gene. This chain links TRBV29-1 with TRBJ2-5; TRBD2 might be the D (6 bases). The CDR3 contains 17 residues. The V gene lost 4 bases and the J gene lost 1 base, with 22 bases spanning the gap. Germline V gene lookup returns CDR1 SQVTM and CDR2 ANQGSEA. CDR3 sequence reads: CSVVRGIRGSAQETQYF. CDR3 DNA, as far as it was read: TGCAGCGTTGTACGAGGGATTCGGGGGTCGGCCCAAGAGACC.

About this clone: The read terminates 3 residues before the CDR3 end, so the remaining end is supplied by the germline J gene. This rearrangement joins TRBV7-3 to TRBJ2-1; D remains ambiguous. The CDR3 is made up of 17 amino acids. The V gene lost 0 bases and the J gene lost 2 bases, with 14 bases spanning the gap. The germline CDR1 and CDR2 sequences are SGHTA and FQGTGA. The CDR3 loop reads CASSLTLGGLPYNEQFF. The sequenced CDR3 bases are TGTGCCAGCAGCTTAACGTTAGGCGGCCTGCCCTACAATGAG.

Remarks on this clone: Read sequence stops 3 residues before the CDR3 end, and the germline J gene provides the missing end. The V call is TRBV7-2, the J call TRBJ2-2, with a weak D call TRBD2 (6 bases). CDR3 length: 15 amino acids. Trimming stripped 4 bases from V and 4 bases from J, with 13 bases between. The germline CDR1 and CDR2 sequences are SGHTA and FQGNSA. The CDR3 here is CASSSRVGGTGELFF. CDR3 bases read: TGTGCCAGCAGCTCCCGGGTGGGGGGCACCGGGGAG.

Of note for this clone: Coverage ceases 3 residues before the CDR3 finishes, and the germline J gene fills in the end. The V and J genes are TRBV7-6 and TRBJ2-5; 9 positions agree with TRBD1. Germline V gives CDR1 SGHVS, CDR2 FNYEAQ. This CDR3 is 15 amino acids long. V trimming: 5 bases; J trimming: 4 bases; junction bases outside the gene matches: 8. The CDR3 DNA, read in part, is TGTGCCAGCAGCCTAGGGGACAGGGTGAGAGAGACC. It specifies CASSLGDRVRET. The CDR3 in its entirety is CASSLGDRVRETQYF.

On this clone: Read coverage stops 3 residues before the CDR3 terminus; the germline J gene supplies the remainder. The J gene is TRBJ2-3, the V gene TRBV19; D is ambiguous. The CDR3 is 13 amino acids. Germline V lookup: CDR1 LNHDA, CDR2 SQIVND (reference sequence). V lost 3 bases to trimming and J lost 4 bases, with 8 bases between them. The CDR3 sequence is CASSIADSDTQYF. The sequenced CDR3 bases are TGTGCCAGTAGTATTGCAGATTCAGATACG.

With regard to this clone: This specimen includes other DNA sequences encoding the same CDR3. The CDR3 sequence is CSARGGTSGGRLQETQYF. The sequenced part of the CDR3 DNA is TGCAGTGCTAGGGGCGGGACTAGCGGGGGGAGGCTTCAAGAGACC. The J gene is TRBJ2-5, the V gene TRBV20-1, with TRBD2 matching 15 bases. The read comes to an end 3 residues before the CDR3 does, leaving the germline J gene to fill in the end. This CDR3 contains 18 residues. From germline, CDR1 is DFQATT and CDR2 SNEGSKA (reference sequence). With 3 bases clipped from V and 2 bases from J, the junction kept 10 bases outside the gene matches.

Comment on this clone: The CDR3 extends 3 residues past the end of the read, so its final part is completed from the germline J gene. The rearrangement joins TRBV2 to TRBJ2-3; D remains ambiguous. Germline V CDR1 and CDR2: SNHLY, FYNNEI. This CDR3 has 13 amino acids. The sequenced CDR3 bases are TGTGCCAGCAGTTTCCAGGTGAATCAGCCG. Encoded protein: CASSFQVNQP. The full CDR3 is CASSFQVNQPQYF.

Details on this clone: The CDR3 end lies 3 residues beyond the end of the read and is filled in from the germline J gene. The chain carries TRBV7-9 and TRBJ1-5, with TRBD1 identical over 7 bases. The CDR3 length is 15 residues. Germline CDR1 and CDR2: SEHNR and FQNEAQ (reference sequence). V was pared by 4 bases and J by 1 base, with 4 bases of the junction left unmatched. The covered CDR3 bases are TGTGCCAGCAGCTCCTCGACAGGGAGCAATCAGCCC. It is translated as CASSSSTGSNQP. In full, the CDR3 is CASSSSTGSNQPQHF.

Turning to this clone: The CDR3 is cut off 3 residues early in the read; its end comes from the germline J gene. V gene TRBV6-2 or TRBV6-3 combines with J gene TRBJ1-1, with D perhaps TRBD1 (6 bases). The CDR3 length is 12 residues. Deletions cut 5 bases from V and 5 bases from J, with 9 bases between. CDR1 and CDR2 (germline): MNHEY, SVGEGT. Partial CDR3 DNA: TGTGCCAGCAGTGACAGGACTACTGAA. Translated: CASSDRTTE. Given in full, the CDR3 is CASSDRTTEAFF.

About this clone itself: The read halts 3 residues ahead of the CDR3 end, with the missing end drawn from the germline J gene. The chain joins TRBV6-7 to TRBJ2-3; TRBD1 matches at 9 bases. TRBV6-7 is an open reading frame whose function is uncertain. The CDR3 is made up of 14 amino acids. With 8 bases clipped from V and 1 base from J, the junction kept 4 bases outside the gene matches. CDR3 amino acids: CASARTGGTDTQYF. The CDR3 bases that were read are TGTGCCAGCGCGAGGACAGGGGGCACAGATACG.

Concerning this clone: The missing CDR3 end, 3 residues past where the read stops, is filled in from the germline J gene. The chain has TRBV7-2 and TRBJ1-1; 8 nucleotides match TRBD1. CDR3 length equals 11 residues. Germline V gene data show CDR1 as SGHTA and CDR2 as FQGNSA. The CDR3 here is CASSSDRVAFF. CDR3 bases read: TGTGCCAGCAGCTCGGACAGGGTC.